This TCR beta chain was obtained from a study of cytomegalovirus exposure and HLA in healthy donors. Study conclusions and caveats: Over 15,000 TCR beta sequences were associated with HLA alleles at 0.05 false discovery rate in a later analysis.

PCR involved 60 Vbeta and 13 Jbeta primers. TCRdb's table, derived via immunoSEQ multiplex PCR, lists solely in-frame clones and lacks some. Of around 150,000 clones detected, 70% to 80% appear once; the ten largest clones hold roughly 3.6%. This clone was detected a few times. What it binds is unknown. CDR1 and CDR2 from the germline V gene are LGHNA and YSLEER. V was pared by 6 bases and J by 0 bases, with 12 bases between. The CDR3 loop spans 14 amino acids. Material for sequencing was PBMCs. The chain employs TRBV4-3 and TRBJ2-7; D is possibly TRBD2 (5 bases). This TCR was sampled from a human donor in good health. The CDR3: CASSQSTTSYEQYF. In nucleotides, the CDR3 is TGCGCCAGCAGTCAGTCGACTACCTCCTACGAGCAGTACTTC.